Listed here are 30 T cell receptor beta chains from one sample, sequenced in a study of blood T cell repertoires in COVID-19. Data came from immunoSEQ multiplex PCR; TCRdb stores just in-frame clones and leaves some out. The data hold about 64,000 clones, with more than 75% observed a single time. Sample: PBMCs or T cells enriched from blood (not recorded which). The receptor source for this set is a middle-aged woman who had recovered from COVID-19.

The V gene is TRBV15, the J gene TRBJ1-5; TRBD1 is a possible D gene (6 bases). The germline gives CDR1 LNHNV, CDR2 YYDKDF (reference sequence). The V end was cut by 5 bases, the J end by 0 bases, with 11 bases between. The CDR3 covers 15 residues. CDR3 sequence reads: CATSSGQHSNQPQHF. DNA of the CDR3: TGTGCCACCAGCTCCGGACAGCATAGCAATCAGCCCCAGCATTTT.

The V and J genes are TRBV29-1 and TRBJ2-7; no reliable D call. The V and J ends lost 4 bases and 3 bases respectively, with 7 bases between them. CDR1 SQVTM and CDR2 ANQGSEA come from the germline V gene. The CDR3 extends over 11 amino acids. The CDR3 spells CSVVSGYEQYF. CDR3 DNA sequence: TGCAGCGTTGTGTCCGGCTACGAGCAGTACTTC.

CDR3 loop: CASSTGTSGSNEQFF. CDR3 nucleotide sequence: TGTGCCAGCAGTACCGGGACTAGCGGGTCGAATGAGCAGTTCTTC. V usage is TRBV6-4 and J usage is TRBJ2-1, with 12 bases identical to TRBD2. Germline trimming cut 5 bases from V and 7 bases from J; bases unmatched to any gene: 6. The CDR3 covers 15 residues. Germline V lookup: CDR1 MRHNA, CDR2 SNTAGT.

V gene TRBV6-5 combines with J gene TRBJ1-5; TRBD1 matches 9 bases. CDR1 is MNHEY, CDR2 SVGAGI, per germline. V lost 8 bases and J lost 4; bases outside the gene matches: 3. This CDR3 has 13 amino acids. The CDR3 DNA is TGTGCCAGCCTGGACAGGGGAAATCAGCCCCAGCATTTT. Protein sequence: CASLDRGNQPQHF.

The chain is built from TRBV3-1 (or the pseudogene TRBV3-2) and TRBJ1-2; D may be TRBD1 (5 bases). In germline, CDR1 is LGHDT, CDR2 YNNKEL (reference sequence). The CDR3 extends over 17 amino acids. Trimming pared 1 base from V and 4 bases from J, leaving 19 bases between. The CDR3 here is CASSQAEDRDTLYGYTF. The CDR3 nucleotides are TGTGCCAGCAGCCAAGCCGAAGACAGAGACACTCTCTATGGCTACACCTTC.

The rearrangement uses TRBV27 and TRBJ1-2; D is undetermined. The V end lost 0 bases, the J end lost 4 bases, and 9 bases lay between the germline ends. The CDR3 has 14 amino acids. Germline V gene sequence: CDR1 MNHEY, CDR2 SMNVEV (reference sequence). The CDR3 here is CASSLSWRTYGYTF. The CDR3 DNA reads TGTGCCAGCAGTTTATCGTGGAGGACCTATGGCTACACCTTC.

The count of this clone is one. The chain has TRBV5-4 and TRBJ2-7; 14 positions agree with TRBD2. The CDR3 is made up of 15 amino acids. The V gene's germline CDR1 is SGHNT and CDR2 YYREEE (reference sequence). Trimming removed 4 bases from V and 7 bases from J; junction bases left unmatched: 7. The CDR3 coding sequence is TGTGCCAGCAGCACCGGACTAGCGGGGGGACTGGAGCAGTACTTC. Its translation is CASSTGLAGGLEQYF.

The V and J genes are TRBV7-8 and TRBJ2-3; TRBD2 agrees at 15 bases. This CDR3 spans 17 amino acids. Germline CDR1 is SGHVS and CDR2 is FQNEAQ. J was trimmed by 0 bases and V by 5 bases; bases with no gene match: 3. CDR3 in amino acids: CASSRTSGGGSTDTQYF. The CDR3 nucleotides read TGTGCCAGCAGCCGGACTAGCGGGGGGGGTAGCACAGATACGCAGTATTTT. Filled out from reference TRBV7-8 and TRBJ2-3, the complete variable domain reads GAGVSQSPRYKVAKRGQDVALRCDPISGHVSLFWYQQALGQGPEFLTYFQNEAQLDKSGLPSDRFFAERPEGSVSTLKIQRTQQEDSAVYLCASSRTSGGGSTDTQYFGPGTRLTVL.

The V and J genes are TRBV27 and TRBJ2-1; TRBD2 is a possible D gene (7 bases). Germline assignment: CDR1 MNHEY and CDR2 SMNVEV (reference sequence). Between the trimmed V and J ends, which lost 3 bases and 7 bases, there was a span of 16 bases. The CDR3 is made up of 15 amino acids. The CDR3 here is CASSLGGARRNEQFF. In nucleotides, the CDR3 is TGTGCCAGCAGTTTGGGGGGGGCACGTCGAAATGAGCAGTTCTTC.

About this clone itself: The same CDR3 can be traced to other DNA sequences in this sample. J is TRBJ2-3 and V is TRBV5-1, with a tentative D call TRBD2 (5 bases). Germline V gene data show CDR1 as SGHRS and CDR2 as YFSETQ. There are 14 residues in the CDR3. V was trimmed by 3 bases and J by 1 base, leaving 9 bases between them. This CDR3 is CASSSTGGTDTQYF. The DNA of the CDR3 is TGCGCCAGCAGCTCGACCGGGGGCACAGATACGCAGTATTTT. The whole variable domain, remainder taken from reference TRBV5-1 and TRBJ2-3, is KAGVTQTPRYLIKTRGQQVTLSCSPISGHRSVSWYQQTPGQGLQFLFEYFSETQRNKGNFPGRFSGRQFSNSRSEMNVSTLELGDSALYLCASSSTGGTDTQYFGPGTRLTVL.

The rearrangement uses TRBV27 and TRBJ2-7; the match to TRBD1 covers 8 bases. Germline CDR1 MNHEY, CDR2 SMNVEV (reference sequence). This CDR3 spans 13 amino acids. V lost 6 bases to trimming and J lost 2 bases; unmatched junction nucleotides: 3. CDR3 in DNA: TGTGCCAGCAGACCGGGACAGGCCTACGAGCAGTACTTC. Translated, it gives CASRPGQAYEQYF.

The V gene is TRBV4-2, the J gene TRBJ2-2, with TRBD2 identical over 14 bases. The V gene end was trimmed by 1 base and the J gene end by 6 bases; junction bases not matched to a gene: 1. Germline loops: CDR1 LGHNA, CDR2 YNFKEQ. The CDR3 has 16 amino acids. In nucleotides, the CDR3 is TGTGCCAGCAGCCAAGGGACTAGCGGGGGGTCCGGGGAGCTGTTTTTT. This translates into CASSQGTSGGSGELFF.

The CDR3 is CASSLRLAGGLSSYNEQFF. CDR3 DNA sequence: TGCGCCAGCAGCCTCCGACTAGCGGGGGGGTTAAGCTCCTACAATGAGCAGTTCTTC. The V gene is TRBV5-1, the J gene TRBJ2-1, with 14 positions matching TRBD2. This CDR3 comprises 19 residues. The V gene's germline CDR1 is SGHRS and CDR2 YFSETQ. Losses at the gene ends were 4 bases for V and 0 bases for J; bases not matched to a gene: 9.

In its sample, this clone was seen once. V usage is TRBV19 and J usage is TRBJ2-5; weak D call: TRBD1 (5 bases). Germline-derived CDR1 and CDR2 are LNHDA and SQIVND (reference sequence). This CDR3 comprises 13 residues. Trimming removed 4 bases from V and 5 bases from J, with 11 bases in between. The CDR3 coding sequence is TGTGCCAGTAGTACCAGGGATGGGGAGACCCAGTACTTC. It encodes CASSTRDGETQYF.

DNA for the CDR3: TGTGCCAGCAGTTACCCACTAGTTAAGTCCTACAATGAGCAGTTCTTC. Residues: CASSYPLVKSYNEQFF. J is TRBJ2-1 and V is TRBV6-2 or TRBV6-3; a possible D gene is TRBD2 (5 bases). Looked up from germline, CDR1 is MNHEY and CDR2 is SVGEGT. The CDR3 loop spans 16 amino acids. Trimming took 2 bases from V and 1 from J, leaving 12 bases between them.

The chain has TRBV11-2 and TRBJ2-5; 14 bases agree with TRBD2. The CDR3 has 16 amino acids. Germline V lookup: CDR1 SGHAT, CDR2 FQNNGV. V lost 2 bases and J lost 10; bases outside the gene matches: 9. CDR3 sequence (DNA): TGTGCCAGCAGCTTAAACACCCTGGGACTAGCGGGGGACCAGTACTTC. Amino acid sequence: CASSLNTLGLAGDQYF.

This chain joins TRBV19 and TRBJ2-7, with 11 bases identical to TRBD1. Germline CDR1 reads LNHDA; CDR2 reads SQIVND (reference sequence). The CDR3 consists of 13 residues. J was trimmed by 5 bases and V by 6 bases; bases with no gene match: 3. DNA for the CDR3: TGTGCCAGTAGCCGGGACAGGGGGGACGAGCAGTACTTC. Its protein product is CASSRDRGDEQYF. Filled out from reference TRBV19 and TRBJ2-7, the complete variable domain reads DGGITQSPKYLFRKEGQNVTLSCEQNLNHDAMYWYRQDPGQGLRLIYYSQIVNDFQKGDIAEGYSVSREKKESFPLTVTSAQKNPTAFYLCASSRDRGDEQYFGPGTRLTVT.

This clone was seen a few times. This sequence joins TRBV10-2 and TRBJ2-1; 8 bases fit TRBD1. The length of the CDR3 is 13 residues. Germline V gives CDR1 WSHSY, CDR2 SAAADI. Trimming removed 8 bases from V and 9 bases from J; junction bases left unmatched: 9. CDR3 residues: CASCQGARGEQFF. CDR3 coding DNA: TGCGCCAGCTGCCAGGGGGCGAGGGGTGAGCAGTTCTTC.

This chain links TRBV28 with TRBJ2-4, with D possibly being TRBD1 (6 bases). Trimming shortened V by 5 bases and J by 0 bases, and 8 bases separated the two germline ends. Looked up from germline, CDR1 is MDHEN and CDR2 is SYDVKM. The CDR3 has 14 residues. The CDR3, as DNA: TGTGCCAGCAGTGAGGGGGTAGCCAAAAACATTCAGTACTTC. This sequence encodes CASSEGVAKNIQYF.

CDR3 nucleotide sequence: TGTGCCAGCAGCCAGATCCCCGGTCGTGGCTACGAGCAGTACTTC. Translated, it gives CASSQIPGRGYEQYF. V gene TRBV3-1 (or the pseudogene TRBV3-2) combines with J gene TRBJ2-7, with unresolved D. The V gene lost 3 bases and the J gene lost 3 bases, with 15 bases spanning the gap. The germline CDR1 and CDR2 sequences are LGHDT and YNNKEL (reference sequence). This CDR3 spans 15 amino acids.

This clone occurred once. The rearrangement links TRBV5-1 to TRBJ1-4; 8 bases map to TRBD1. The germline gives CDR1 SGHRS, CDR2 YFSETQ. The V gene end was trimmed by 0 bases and the J gene end by 3 bases; junction bases not matched to a gene: 4. The CDR3 totals 16 residues. The CDR3 spells CASSLGTGWANEKLFF. The DNA for the CDR3 is TGCGCCAGCAGCTTGGGGACAGGGTGGGCTAATGAAAAACTGTTTTTT.

This clone has a single count. The chain couples TRBV19 to TRBJ1-2; D is perhaps TRBD1 (5 bases). CDR1 is LNHDA and CDR2 is SQIVND in the germline V gene (reference sequence). Trimming stripped 6 bases from V and 14 bases from J, with 22 bases between. The CDR3 length is 13 residues. The CDR3 bases are TGTGCCAGTAGCCCAAAGGACCTCAGGGCGCAAACCTTC. Its translation is CASSPKDLRAQTF.

The genes are TRBV2 and TRBJ2-7; 7 bases line up with TRBD2. Trimming took 3 bases from V and 3 from J; bases not matched to a gene: 8. Germline CDR1 is SNHLY and CDR2 is FYNNEI. The CDR3 contains 15 residues. CDR3 in amino acids: CASSDGSSGLYEQYF. CDR3 in DNA: TGTGCCAGCAGTGATGGCTCTAGCGGTCTCTACGAGCAGTACTTC.

The chain is built from TRBV5-6 and TRBJ2-5, with 7 positions matching TRBD2. Looked up from germline, CDR1 is SGHDT and CDR2 is YYEEEE. Trimming took 5 bases from V and 5 from J; bases not matched to a gene: 9. The CDR3 covers 14 residues. CDR3 protein: CASRRSGEGETQYF. CDR3 sequence (DNA): TGTGCCAGCAGACGAAGCGGGGAAGGGGAGACCCAGTACTTC.

This clone showed up just once. The chain links TRBV6-6 to TRBJ1-1; 8 nucleotides agree with TRBD1. J lost 3 bases, V lost 6 bases, and 9 bases had no gene match. The CDR3 contains 15 residues. CDR1 MNHNY and CDR2 SVGAGI come from the germline V gene (reference sequence). The CDR3 is CASRLGTGGDTEAFF. The DNA of the CDR3 is TGTGCCAGCAGATTGGGGACAGGTGGAGACACTGAAGCTTTCTTT.

This sequence joins TRBV6-5 and TRBJ1-6; D is perhaps TRBD1 (6 bases). Germline CDR1 and CDR2: MNHEY and SVGAGI. V lost 5 bases, J lost 12 bases, and 17 bases lay in between. The CDR3 consists of 14 residues. CDR3 in DNA: TGTGCCAGCAGTCTGGCGACAGGCCCCGAACCCCTCCACTTT. Encoded protein: CASSLATGPEPLHF.

This chain links TRBV27 with TRBJ2-1; D perhaps matches TRBD1 (5 bases). The V gene's germline CDR1 is MNHEY and CDR2 SMNVEV (reference sequence). The V gene lost 9 bases and the J gene lost 7 bases, with 16 bases spanning the gap. The CDR3 sequence is 13 residues long. The CDR3 sequence is CARIDSFRNEQFF. In DNA, the CDR3 is TGTGCCAGAATTGACAGCTTCAGGAATGAGCAGTTCTTC.

The chain employs TRBV6-4 and TRBJ2-3; 10 nucleotides match TRBD2. Germline V CDR1 and CDR2: MRHNA, SNTAGT. V gave up 6 bases and J gave up 4 bases; unmatched junction bases: 4. CDR3 length equals 14 residues. For the CDR3, the DNA is TGTGCCAGCAGGATTAGCGGGGGGTCAGATACGCAGTATTTT. Protein: CASRISGGSDTQYF.

The rearrangement uses TRBV7-8 and TRBJ2-7; 7 bases are shared with TRBD1. The CDR3 runs 12 residues. CDR1 and CDR2 (germline): SGHVS, FQNEAQ. V dropped 5 bases and J dropped 6; count of bases not matched to a gene: 4. The CDR3, as DNA: TGTGCCAGCAGCGCGACAGGGAGCGAGCAGTACTTC. Its protein is CASSATGSEQYF.

V and J are TRBV7-9 and TRBJ2-7, with TRBD2 matching over 8 bases. There are 16 residues in the CDR3. Germline trimming cut 2 bases from V and 0 bases from J; bases unmatched to any gene: 6. Germline V gene lookup returns CDR1 SEHNR and CDR2 FQNEAQ (reference sequence). The CDR3 sequence: CASSLFSGGYSYEQYF. The DNA of the CDR3 is TGTGCCAGCAGCTTATTCAGCGGGGGCTACTCCTACGAGCAGTACTTC.